This TCR beta chain was captured in a study of T cells in localized non-small cell lung cancer. Whole-study findings and limits: The appearance of a median 57 of the top 100 tumor clones was seen in adjacent lung. The tumor had only one region sequenced, so heterogeneity remains possible. The greatest T cell clonality was found in uninvolved adjacent lung (higher than in tumor).

The CDR3 runs 15 residues. The ends lost 0 bases at V and 6 bases at J; junction bases unmatched: 7. Germline assignment: CDR1 MGHRA and CDR2 YSYEKL. Here immunoSEQ multiplex PCR was the method, and the copy in TCRdb shows in-frame clones only, minus some. The repertoire includes tens of thousands of clones, around 89% of them detected once, and roughly 20% sits in the top ten. Comments on this clone: The antigen remains unidentified.

The V call is TRBV4-1, the J call TRBJ1-2; 7 nucleotides line up with TRBD1. This specimen consisted of peripheral blood, obtained before any cancer treatment. The TCR sequence derives from a woman aged 40-69 years with stage I squamous cell lung carcinoma. The CDR3 nucleotides read TGCGCCAGCAGCCAAGAACGTGCAGGGGGGAATGGCTACACCTTC. Protein: CASSQERAGGNGYTF.